This T cell receptor (beta chain) was captured by sequencing in a study of blood T cell repertoires in COVID-19. The study recruited people aged 18 to 89 years across approximately 24 US areas. Categorization into cohorts depended on clinical history that participants reported. Profiling relied on immunoSEQ multiplex PCR, and the TCRdb table lists in-frame clones only, not all of them. The repertoire holds some 270,000 clones, with around 93% as singletons. The sample consisted of PBMCs or T cells enriched from blood (not recorded which). This TCR came from a man aged 35 to 55 who had been exposed to COVID-19.

In DNA, the CDR3 is TGTGCCAGCAGTTTCCCCGTAGCTGAGCAGTTCTTC. Protein product: CASSFPVAEQFF. The chain links TRBV28 to TRBJ2-1; D unresolved. The CDR3 runs 12 residues. Trimming stripped 3 bases from V and 9 bases from J, with 9 bases between. The germline V gene encodes CDR1 MDHEN and CDR2 SYDVKM.